These 22 T cell receptor beta chains share one sample of origin, sequenced in a study of CD8 T cells in Susac syndrome (dated by TCRdb to between 2018 and 2020). Libraries were prepared through the immunoSEQ multiplex PCR assay. RNA was extracted with the RNeasy kit and 0.5 to 1 ug was reverse transcribed using random hexamers. The public reads were quality trimmed at Q25 with fastp and then assembled into clones with MiXCR by TCRdb, keeping productive beta chains. Duplicate CDR3 protein sequences are folded into a single record with the most common DNA and genes. The sample table holds a few hundred thousand distinct CDR3 sequences, of which about 94% were seen once. Jointly, the top ten make up around 0.16% of the sample. The sequencing sample was made of CD4+ T cells from PBMCs. These receptors were collected from a human donor with Susac syndrome.

This chain links TRBV19 with TRBJ1-1; D is unclear. Germline V lookup: CDR1 LNHDA, CDR2 SQIVND (reference sequence). CDR3 length: 13 residues. The ends were cut back, 3 bases at V and 1 base at J, with 6 bases in the middle. The CDR3 sequence is CASSILGNTEAFF. The CDR3, as DNA: TGTGCCAGTAGTATTTTAGGGAACACTGAAGCTTTCTTT.

This clonotype has a single count. This rearrangement joins TRBV7-3 to TRBJ2-5; D uncertain. The length of the CDR3 is 13 residues. CDR1 SGHTA and CDR2 FQGTGA come from the germline V gene. Between the trimmed V and J ends, which lost 5 bases and 0 bases, there was a span of 7 bases. Here the CDR3 DNA reads TGTGCCAGCAGCCCCCGGGACCAAGAGACCCAGTACTTC. Its protein is CASSPRDQETQYF.

The chain recombines TRBV7-9 with TRBJ1-1; D is unclear. The germline gives CDR1 SEHNR, CDR2 FQNEAQ (reference sequence). The length of the CDR3 is 12 residues. Trimming removed 1 base from V and 7 bases from J, with 7 bases in between. The CDR3 sequence is CASSLGPSEAFF. The DNA of the CDR3 is TGTGCCAGCAGCTTAGGACCCAGTGAAGCTTTCTTT. The full variable domain, completed using reference TRBV7-9 and TRBJ1-1, is DTGVSQNPRHKITKRGQNVTFRCDPISEHNRLYWYRQTLGQGPEFLTYFQNEAQLEKSRLLSDRFSAERPKGSFSTLEIQRTEQGDSAMYLCASSLGPSEAFFGQGTRLTVV.

The gene calls are TRBV6-4 and TRBJ1-2; no clear D gene. Germline V gives CDR1 MRHNA, CDR2 SNTAGT. V dropped 2 bases and J dropped 4 bases, with 14 bases sitting between them. The CDR3 extends over 15 amino acids. CDR3 loop: CASSDEAGFGYGYTF. The CDR3, as DNA: TGTGCCAGCAGTGACGAGGCAGGCTTTGGCTATGGCTACACCTTC.

This chain uses TRBV27 with TRBJ2-7, with D maybe TRBD1 (6 bases). CDR3 size: 15 residues. Trimming shortened V by 5 bases and J by 0 bases, and 14 bases separated the two germline ends. CDR1 and CDR2 from the germline V gene are MNHEY and SMNVEV (reference sequence). CDR3 residues: CASSGRGKFSYEQYF. CDR3 DNA: TGTGCCAGCAGTGGAAGGGGGAAATTCTCCTACGAGCAGTACTTC.

The chain recombines TRBV29-1 with TRBJ1-1; tentative D call: TRBD1 (6 bases). Germline-derived CDR1 and CDR2 are SQVTM and ANQGSEA. Trimming cost V 1 base and J 0 bases, with 15 bases left between them. The CDR3 is made up of 16 amino acids. The chain's CDR3 is CSVEGWTDLLNTEAFF. The CDR3 nucleotides read TGCAGCGTTGAAGGTTGGACAGACCTACTGAACACTGAAGCTTTCTTT.

This rearrangement joins TRBV15 to TRBJ2-7; D uncertain. This CDR3 comprises 16 residues. CDR1 LNHNV and CDR2 YYDKDF come from the germline V gene (reference sequence). V lost 0 bases and J lost 5, with 17 bases in between. CDR3 loop: CATSRDPPGSGDEQYF. The CDR3 DNA sequence: TGTGCCACCAGCAGAGACCCCCCCGGCTCGGGCGACGAGCAGTACTTC. Full variable domain (outside the CDR3, taken from reference TRBV15 and TRBJ2-7): DAMVIQNPRYQVTQFGKPVTLSCSQTLNHNVMYWYQQKSSQAPKLLFHYYDKDFNNEADTPDNFQSRRPNTSFCFLDIRSPGLGDTAMYLCATSRDPPGSGDEQYFGPGTRLTVT.

The V and J genes are TRBV3-1 and TRBJ2-1; D is undetermined. The CDR3 is 13 amino acids. Deletions cut 4 bases from V and 8 bases from J, with 12 bases between. Germline V gives CDR1 LGHDT, CDR2 YNNKEL (reference sequence). CDR3 residues: CASSPIPRDEQFF. CDR3 nucleotide sequence: TGTGCCAGCAGCCCCATTCCTAGGGATGAGCAGTTCTTC.

V and J are TRBV18 and TRBJ1-1; tentative D call: TRBD1 (6 bases). The length of the CDR3 is 15 residues. V was cut by 4 bases and J by 1 base, with 13 bases left in between. Germline V gene data show CDR1 as KGHSH and CDR2 as LQKENI. The CDR3 protein is CASSLRYRENTEAFF. CDR3 coding DNA: TGTGCCAGCTCACTACGTTACAGGGAGAACACTGAAGCTTTCTTT.

The chain links TRBV19 to TRBJ1-6; tentatively, D is TRBD1 (5 bases). CDR1 and CDR2 from the germline V gene are LNHDA and SQIVND (reference sequence). Trimming took off 9 bases at V and 9 bases at J, with 9 bases between the two ends. The CDR3 is 11 residues long. The DNA for the CDR3 is TGTGCCAGCGGGGGAGTTTCACCCCTCCACTTT. This gives the protein CASGGVSPLHF.

The V and J genes are TRBV7-2 and TRBJ2-7, with D unresolved. The CDR3 is 13 amino acids. V lost 0 bases and J 3 bases, leaving 6 bases between the germline ends. Germline-derived CDR1 and CDR2 are SGHTA and FQGNSA. CDR3 DNA sequence: TGTGCCAGCAGCTTAGCGCTGAACTACGAGCAGTACTTC. This codes for CASSLALNYEQYF. The full variable domain, completed using reference TRBV7-2 and TRBJ2-7, is GAGVSQSPSNKVTEKGKDVELRCDPISGHTALYWYRQSLGQGLEFLIYFQGNSAPDKSGLPSDRFSAERTGGSVSTLTIQRTQQEDSAVYLCASSLALNYEQYFGPGTRLTVT.

The V gene is TRBV20-1, the J gene TRBJ2-7; 13 nucleotides match TRBD2. The CDR3 is 15 residues long. Trimming took 6 bases from V and 3 from J; bases not matched to a gene: 8. The germline V gene encodes CDR1 DFQATT and CDR2 SNEGSKA (reference sequence). The CDR3 reads CSATGTSGVYYEQYF. In DNA form, the CDR3 reads TGCAGTGCAACCGGGACTAGCGGGGTATACTACGAGCAGTACTTC.

V gene TRBV28 combines with J gene TRBJ2-7, with D perhaps matching TRBD2 (6 bases). V was pared by 6 bases and J by 2 bases, with 11 bases between. Germline CDR1 and CDR2: MDHEN and SYDVKM. The CDR3 runs to 13 residues. The CDR3 spells CASRLASAYEQYF. DNA for the CDR3: TGTGCCAGCAGGCTAGCGTCGGCCTACGAGCAGTACTTC.

V usage is TRBV9 and J usage is TRBJ1-6; possible D gene TRBD1, 6 bases. The CDR3 is 15 residues long. Germline CDR1 is SGDLS and CDR2 is YYNGEE. V lost 0 bases, J lost 10 bases, and 14 bases lay in between. CDR3 nucleotide sequence: TGTGCCAGCAGCGTAGGTCTGGGGGCTGAATCACCCCTCCACTTT. Translation: CASSVGLGAESPLHF.

This clonotype was observed once. V and J are TRBV27 and TRBJ2-3; TRBD1 might be the D (6 bases). The CDR3 length is 17 residues. Germline loops: CDR1 MNHEY, CDR2 SMNVEV (reference sequence). Trimming shortened V by 0 bases and J by 6 bases, and 19 bases separated the two germline ends. This CDR3 is CASSLSRGSETSDTQYF. The DNA for the CDR3 is TGTGCCAGCAGTTTATCTAGGGGGTCGGAGACGAGTGATACGCAGTATTTT.

This clonotype was recorded once. This chain links TRBV12-3 or TRBV12-4 with TRBJ1-2; TRBD1 aligns across 9 bases. The trim removed 7 bases at V and 7 bases at J, leaving 10 bases unmatched. There are 14 residues in the CDR3. CDR3 nucleotides: TGTGCCAGCACTCCGGGACAGGGAGTAGGTGGCTACACCTTC. Amino acid sequence: CASTPGQGVGGYTF.

The rearrangement uses TRBV20-1 and TRBJ1-6; D gene unclear. Germline lookup yields CDR1 DFQATT and CDR2 SNEGSKA (reference sequence). The CDR3 is 14 amino acids. V dropped 6 bases and J dropped 7 bases, with 16 bases sitting between them. The CDR3 DNA is TGCAGTGCCAGCCCAAGGGCTGGGAATTCACCCCTCCACTTT. Its translation: CSASPRAGNSPLHF.

The chain employs TRBV29-1 and TRBJ2-7; D may be TRBD1 (6 bases). Germline V lookup: CDR1 SQVTM, CDR2 ANQGSEA. Deletions cut 7 bases from V and 2 bases from J, with 18 bases between. This CDR3 is 14 amino acids long. CDR3 nucleotides: TGCAGCGGTCCTCAGGGGTCTTACGCCTACGAGCAGTACTTC. Protein sequence: CSGPQGSYAYEQYF.

The sample holds one count of this clonotype. The rearrangement uses TRBV24-1 and TRBJ2-3; 11 bases are a match to TRBD2. The germline V gene encodes CDR1 KGHDR and CDR2 SFDVKD. This CDR3 is 17 amino acids long. Trimming took 3 bases from V and 5 from J; bases not matched to a gene: 9. CDR3 DNA: TGTGCCACCAGTGATCCATTACTAGCGGGGGTAGGAGATACGCAGTATTTT. Translation: CATSDPLLAGVGDTQYF.

In this sample, this clonotype turned up once. Given the absence of the conserved phenylalanine or tryptophan at the CDR3 end, a read error is likely. The CDR3, as DNA: TGTGCCAGCAGCCAAGGGAGGGGGCTTGGCACTGAAGCTTTCCTT. Amino acids: CASSQGRGLGTEAFL. The chain has TRBV14 and TRBJ1-1; 7 bases are a match to TRBD1. J gave up 4 bases and V 1 base, and 6 bases lay outside the gene matches. CDR1 and CDR2 from the germline V gene are SGHDN and FVKESK. The CDR3 is 15 residues long.

The genes are TRBV20-1 and TRBJ2-7; a possible D gene is TRBD1 (5 bases). CDR3 length: 11 amino acids. The V gene's germline CDR1 is DFQATT and CDR2 SNEGSKA (reference sequence). V was pared by 6 bases and J by 6 bases, with 12 bases between. The CDR3 protein is CSANDRPEQYF. As DNA, the CDR3 is TGCAGTGCAAATGACAGACCCGAGCAGTACTTC.

This rearrangement joins TRBV4-3 to TRBJ1-2, with a tentative D call TRBD1 (5 bases). CDR3 length: 13 residues. V lost 0 bases, J lost 13 bases, and 15 bases lay in between. The germline gives CDR1 LGHNA, CDR2 YSLEER. Here the CDR3 reads CASSQDRGREGTF. The CDR3 DNA is TGCGCCAGCAGCCAAGATCGGGGCAGGGAAGGCACCTTC.